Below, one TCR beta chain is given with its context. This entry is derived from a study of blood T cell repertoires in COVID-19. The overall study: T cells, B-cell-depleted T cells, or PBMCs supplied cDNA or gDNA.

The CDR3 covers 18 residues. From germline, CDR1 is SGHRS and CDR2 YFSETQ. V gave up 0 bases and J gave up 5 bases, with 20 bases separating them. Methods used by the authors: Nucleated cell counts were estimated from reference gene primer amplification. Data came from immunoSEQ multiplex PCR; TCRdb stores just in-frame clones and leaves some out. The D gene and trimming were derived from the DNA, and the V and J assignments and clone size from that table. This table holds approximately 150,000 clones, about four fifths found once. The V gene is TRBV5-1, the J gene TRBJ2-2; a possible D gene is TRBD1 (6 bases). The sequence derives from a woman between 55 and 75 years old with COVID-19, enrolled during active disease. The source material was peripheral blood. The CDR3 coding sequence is TGCGCCAGCAGCTTGGTATTCGTCGGAGACAGGCCGACCGGGGAGCTGTTTTTT. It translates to CASSLVFVGDRPTGELFF.